A selection of T cell receptor beta chains follows, all from one sample in a study of blood T cells in healthy people across ages. Using its own MiXCR run on the 5' RACE reads, TCRdb lists one record per CDR3 protein. The sample gives about a million distinct CDR3 sequences, about 44% of which show up once; under 15% is in the top ten. The sequenced sample consisted of blood. The receptors shown here come from a man aged 30 to 45 in good health. Each CDR3 is given without its conserved first and last residue. A D gene is named only where the DNA matches it firmly. Clone size appears in some rows only: once, few, many, or a class for an expanded clone.

D gene,V gene,clone size,CDR3 protein
NA,TRBV4-3,NA,ASSLGGGAGNTEAF
TRBD2,TRBV28,many,ASSPAAGGPDADTQY
NA,TRBV10-3,few,AISGQAYEQY
TRBD2,TRBV25-1,NA,AGSGGLASYNEQF
NA,TRBV29-1,few,SGNRAGLAAEQF
TRBD1,TRBV11-2,few,ASSAGTAGEQY
NA,TRBV15,medium-sized,ATSRDQVWGYT
NA,TRBV7-8,NA,ASSLPFGLQGSQETQY
TRBD2,TRBV27,NA,ASSSPPGLAGGPYTDTQY
TRBD1,TRBV9,NA,ASSGDRGVHETQY
NA,TRBV6-1,few,ASTQDQETQY
TRBD1,TRBV2,once,ASSPEQGNQPQH
TRBD1,TRBV29-1,NA,SGQTGDGQETQY
NA,TRBV9,NA,ASSVGGGRQGSNYGYT
NA,TRBV4-1,NA,AGSPISGLDSPLH
NA,TRBV29-1,few,SVAGTASYEQY
NA,TRBV20-1,NA,SARATPNTYEQY
TRBD1,TRBV24-1,NA,ATSAAQGQLETQY
TRBD1,TRBV7-9,NA,ASGRQGSLFTDTQY
NA,TRBV18,NA,ASSPPEPGNEKLF
NA,TRBV7-2,NA,ASSPAEGYPDEKLF
TRBD1,TRBV4-2,NA,ASSPEETGTGAYGYT
NA,TRBV28,few,AVNKDTNTGELF
NA,TRBV7-9,NA,ASSTVGRSYNSPLH
NA,TRBV11-1,NA,AISPKVYEQY
NA,TRBV12-3/TRBV12-4,few,ASSFTAGNSYEQY
TRBD2,TRBV20-1,NA,SAYPSGGARNTQY
NA,TRBV28,few,ASVGGGTYNSPLH